The subject of this entry is one T cell receptor (beta chain). Its antigen is as yet unknown. The data belong to a study of cytomegalovirus exposure and HLA in healthy donors. Overall study findings and caveats: It was reported that TCR beta sequences correctly inferred the HLA-A and HLA-B alleles for most subjects. Presence/absence analyses rested on an assumption that sequencing depth was roughly uniform across donors. Later analysis identified about 15,000 TCR beta sequences associated with HLA alleles, using a false discovery rate threshold of 0.05. As a later analysis revealed, most CMV-associated TCR beta chains appeared HLA-restricted.

Primers for the PCR totalled 60 Vbeta and 13 Jbeta. Here immunoSEQ multiplex PCR was the method, and the copy in TCRdb shows in-frame clones only, minus some. The table records around 140,000 clones, approximately 77% of them present only once. Material for sequencing was PBMCs. The sequence was obtained from a woman aged 40 to 50 in good health and CMV-seronegative.

As DNA, the CDR3 is TGTGCCAGCAGTTACTCTAACAGGGCAGAAGCTTTCTTT. Translated, it gives CASSYSNRAEAFF. The V gene is TRBV6-5, the J gene TRBJ1-1, with D perhaps TRBD1 (6 bases). The CDR3 extends over 13 amino acids. V was shortened by 0 bases and J by 8 bases, with 10 bases between the two germline ends. The V gene's germline CDR1 is MNHEY and CDR2 SVGAGI.